Listed below are T cell receptor beta chains from one sample, sequenced in a study of blood T cells in healthy people across ages. TCRdb ran MiXCR on the 5' RACE reads and lists one entry per CDR3 protein. The data show around 900,000 distinct CDR3 sequences, around 28% seen once. Sequencing used blood. The source is a woman aged 80 or older in good health. The CDR3 runs from the conserved cysteine through the conserved F or W. D genes are given only for firm matches. The size entry is marked missing in some rows and otherwise reads once, few, many or a size class.

v_gene	d_gene	abundance	j_gene	CDR3aa	CDR3nt
TRBV5-1	NA	NA	TRBJ1-2	CASSLVSQLPNYGYTF	TGCGCCAGCAGCTTGGTTTCCCAGCTACCTAACTATGGCTACACCTTC
TRBV20-1	TRBD1	NA	TRBJ1-1	CSARTRTGVKTEAFF	TGCAGTGCTAGGACAAGGACAGGGGTTAAAACTGAAGCTTTCTTT
TRBV10-3	NA	many	TRBJ2-7	CAADTRGFSYEQYF	TGTGCCGCCGATACCAGGGGTTTTTCCTACGAGCAGTACTTC
TRBV5-1	NA	few	TRBJ1-4	CASSSDGQTTNEKLFF	TGCGCCAGCAGCTCCGATGGACAGACAACTAATGAAAAACTGTTTTTT
TRBV6-2/TRBV6-3	NA	many	TRBJ2-7	CASSYSGFGEQYF	TGTGCCAGCAGTTACTCAGGGTTTGGCGAGCAGTACTTC
TRBV7-9	NA	NA	TRBJ1-1	CASTKSTEAFF	TGTGCCAGCACCAAGAGCACTGAAGCTTTCTTT
TRBV15	TRBD1	NA	TRBJ2-3	CATSRDRVDTQYF	TGTGCCACCAGCCGGGACAGGGTAGATACGCAGTATTTT
TRBV20-1	TRBD1	NA	TRBJ2-7	CSARAGGDERYF	TGCAGTGCGAGGGCAGGGGGCGACGAGCGGTACTTC
TRBV6-5	TRBD2	many	TRBJ2-1	CASSHSSGTSNEQFF	TGTGCCAGCAGTCACTCATCCGGGACTAGCAATGAGCAGTTCTTC
TRBV7-6	TRBD1	few	TRBJ1-5	CASSLGQGFSNQPQHF	TGTGCCAGCAGCCTTGGACAGGGGTTCAGCAATCAGCCCCAGCATTTT
TRBV20-1	NA	few	TRBJ1-6	CSAIIGGGSYNSPLHF	TGCAGTGCTATTATAGGGGGAGGGTCCTATAATTCACCCCTCCACTTT
TRBV7-2	TRBD2	many	TRBJ2-1	CASSLVYSTAPGGSYNEQFF	TGTGCCAGCAGCTTAGTGTACTCCACAGCGCCGGGAGGCTCCTACAATGAGCAGTTCTTC
TRBV3-1	NA	many	TRBJ2-3	CASSPSGIIGEEDTQYF	TGTGCCAGCAGCCCCTCGGGCATAATAGGGGAGGAAGATACGCAGTATTTT
TRBV28	NA	NA	TRBJ1-2	CASSSSGRGYTF	TGTGCCAGCAGTTCCTCGGGGCGTGGCTACACCTTC
TRBV15	TRBD1	NA	TRBJ1-5	CATSRDGRGLQPQHF	TGTGCCACCAGCAGAGATGGCAGGGGGCTTCAGCCCCAGCATTTT
TRBV5-1	TRBD1	few	TRBJ2-6	CASSFRGQTGSGANVLTF	TGCGCCAGCAGCTTTAGGGGACAGACCGGCTCTGGGGCCAACGTCCTGACTTTC